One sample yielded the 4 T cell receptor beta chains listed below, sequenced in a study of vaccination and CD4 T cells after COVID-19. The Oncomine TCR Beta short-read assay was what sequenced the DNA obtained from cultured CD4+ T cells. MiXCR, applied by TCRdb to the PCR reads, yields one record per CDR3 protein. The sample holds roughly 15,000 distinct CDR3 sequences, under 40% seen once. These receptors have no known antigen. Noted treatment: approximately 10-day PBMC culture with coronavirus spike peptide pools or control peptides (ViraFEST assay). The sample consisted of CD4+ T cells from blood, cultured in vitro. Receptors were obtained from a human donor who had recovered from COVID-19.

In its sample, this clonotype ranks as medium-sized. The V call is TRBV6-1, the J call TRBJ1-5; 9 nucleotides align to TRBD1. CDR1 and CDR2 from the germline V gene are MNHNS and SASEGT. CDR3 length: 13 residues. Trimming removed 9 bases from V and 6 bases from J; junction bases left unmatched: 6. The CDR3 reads CASSQGASQPQHF. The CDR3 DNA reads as TGTGCCAGTTCACAGGGGGCGAGTCAGCCCCAGCATTTT.

For the CDR3, the DNA is TGTGCCAGTAGTATAAGTCGGGGGGATACGCAGTATTTT. This codes for CASSISRGDTQYF. V and J are TRBV19 and TRBJ2-3; D might be TRBD2 (6 bases). With 2 bases removed from V and 6 bases from J, the gap between germline ends came to 9 bases. This CDR3 contains 13 residues. Looked up from germline, CDR1 is LNHDA and CDR2 is SQIVND (reference sequence).

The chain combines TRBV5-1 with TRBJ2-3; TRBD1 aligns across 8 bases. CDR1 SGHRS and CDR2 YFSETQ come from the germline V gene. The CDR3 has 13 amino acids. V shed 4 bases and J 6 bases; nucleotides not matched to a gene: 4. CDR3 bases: TGCGCCAGCAGCCGAGGGGACAGGGATACGCAGTATTTT. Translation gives CASSRGDRDTQYF.

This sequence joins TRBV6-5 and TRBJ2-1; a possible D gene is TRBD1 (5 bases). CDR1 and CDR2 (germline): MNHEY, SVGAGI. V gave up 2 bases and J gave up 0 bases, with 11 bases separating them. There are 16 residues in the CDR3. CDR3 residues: CASSYAQGISYNEQFF. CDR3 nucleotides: TGTGCCAGCAGTTACGCGCAGGGAATCTCCTACAATGAGCAGTTCTTC.